Included here is one T cell receptor (beta chain) sequence, with context. This clone's antigen is unknown. Nothing much larger sits one base from this clone, and base qualities are not available. The data stem from a study of STAT3 mutations in large granular lymphocyte leukemia (dated by TCRdb to about 2019). Some background on the complete study: About half of the T-LGLL patients who underwent longitudinal sequencing carried canonical activating STAT3 mutations. Over half of the T-LGLL patients were given one or more immunosuppressive therapy regimens, and roughly 37% of the treated patients had a hematologic response. Each patient was sequenced at an average of roughly 4.1 time points, ranging from 2 to 8 samplings. From an initial cohort of hundreds of LGL patients, roughly 17 representative T-LGLL cases were chosen for longitudinal sequencing of TCRbeta and STAT3. A couple of patients with natural killer LGL leukemia were also sequenced longitudinally as controls within the study. To reconstruct clonal hierarchy and dynamics, serial deep sequencing of TCRbeta CDR3 and STAT3 was performed in patients with T-cell large granular lymphocyte leukemia.

Beyond this particular receptor, the publication reports: Because no samples were available when a clone first appeared, clonal expansion had to be inferred from samplings taken at other points. Variable intervals between samplings and differing treatment regimens complicated linking therapy response to changes in TCR clonal burden. The burden of the dominant TCR clone was higher than the STAT3 mutant burden in several patients, which suggests that the STAT3 mutation arose secondarily inside a clone that had already expanded. In about 30% of the 18 patients, TCR clonotype switching occurred after therapy, and every newly emerging clone was STAT3 wild type. At least one immunodominant TCRbeta clonotype was present in every T-LGLL patient, and multiple immunodominant subclonotypes appeared in about half of the T-LGLL patients. Since codominant clonotypes persisted in some patients, a small but highly pathogenic clone may have gone undetected.

The same DNA, extracted from blood mononuclear cells, served for both TCR sequencing and STAT3 sequencing. Clipping removes 2 bases from V and 3 bases from J, with 4 as the unmatched junction base count. Reading the germline V gene gives CDR1 SGHRS and CDR2 YFSETQ. There are 15 amino acids in the CDR3, from cysteine to phenylalanine inclusive. Solely the CDR3 DNA is kept, with 45 bases framed from the first base. TCRbeta libraries were sequenced on an Illumina MiSeq, and an average of around 41,000 productive templates per sample was obtained. Using multiplex PCR amplification, the immunoSEQ assay generated the TCRbeta CDR3 libraries. For the original study's pipeline: Repertoire diversity was computed as previously defined, with values near 0 indicating extremely monoclonal samples. Imported from immuneACCESS, the table was reduced by TCRdb to in-frame sequences with V and J called. These copies leave out some clones; in studies compared against another copy, an unresolved V gene accounts for under half, and the cause of the remainder is not known. The D gene and trimming were derived from the DNA, and the V and J assignments and clone size from that table. The sample table contains a few thousand clones; only one count was recorded for about 53% of them. Approximately 84% of the sample is taken by the ten largest.

The chain links TRBV5-1 with TRBJ2-7, with TRBD2 matching 11 junction bases. The sample consisted of peripheral blood mononuclear cells. The sequence came from a man aged 55 to 70 with T-cell large granular lymphocyte leukemia. Some clones in this sample may be carry-over from other donors' samples. The age is the age at diagnosis. CDR3 protein: CASSFASGGIYEQYF. The nucleotides are TGCGCCAGCAGCTTCGCTAGCGGGGGGATCTACGAGCAGTACTTC.